The present TCR beta chain was sequenced within a study of T-cell memory formation after mild COVID-19. Study observations and caveats: Shrinking CD4+ clones were chiefly CM and EM; CD8+ ones were chiefly EMRA.

TCRdb fed the 5' RACE reads into MiXCR, producing one record per CDR3 protein. The data contain about 430,000 distinct CDR3 sequences, over 15% of them seen just once; the ten biggest clones take up roughly 21%. After removal of 9 bases from V and 9 bases from J, the junction contained 12 bases not matched to a gene. Per the germline V gene, CDR1 is MNHEY and CDR2 is SVGEGT. CDR3 length: 14 residues. This clonotype has a handful of counts. Its antigen is still unknown. The source is a man aged 18 to 30 who had mild COVID-19 (a few samples of this study predate the infection). Cell type and time point are not known. The rearrangement uses TRBV6-2 or TRBV6-3 and TRBJ2-1; the match to TRBD2 covers 9 bases. Sequences were obtained from PBMCs or a T cell subset sorted from them (not recorded which). The CDR3 nucleotides are TGTGCCAGTACCAGGACTAGCGCGGGAAGTGAGCAGTTCTTC. As protein: CASTRTSAGSEQFF.